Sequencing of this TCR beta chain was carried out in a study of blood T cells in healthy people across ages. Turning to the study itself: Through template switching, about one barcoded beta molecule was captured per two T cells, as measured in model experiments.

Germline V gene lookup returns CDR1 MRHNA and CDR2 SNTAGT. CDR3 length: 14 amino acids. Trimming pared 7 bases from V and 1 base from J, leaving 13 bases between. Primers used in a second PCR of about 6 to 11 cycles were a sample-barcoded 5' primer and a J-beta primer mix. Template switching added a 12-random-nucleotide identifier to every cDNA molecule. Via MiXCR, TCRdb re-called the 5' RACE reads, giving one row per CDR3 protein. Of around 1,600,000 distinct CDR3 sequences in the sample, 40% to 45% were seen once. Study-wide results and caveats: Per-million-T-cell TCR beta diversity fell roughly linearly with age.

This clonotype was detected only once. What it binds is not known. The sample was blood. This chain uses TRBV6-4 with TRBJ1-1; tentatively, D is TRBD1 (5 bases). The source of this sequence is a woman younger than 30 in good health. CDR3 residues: CASKSGTANTEAFF. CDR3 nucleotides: TGTGCCAGCAAGTCCGGGACGGCGAACACTGAAGCTTTCTTT.